This T cell receptor beta chain was captured in a study of regulatory T cells in long-lasting Graves disease. Study-wide findings and caveats: Owing to a sample size that was small, accuracy may have been reduced. Favored gene segments in persistent disease were TRBV28, TRBJ1-2 and TRBJ2-5.

Only one count was recorded for this clonotype. The antigen is not known. A much larger clone lies a single base off, so this may be a read error. Investigators prepared the TCR beta libraries by applying iRepertoire HTBI primers and Arm-PCR of CDR3 regions. TCRdb analysed the multiplex PCR reads with MiXCR anew, one entry per CDR3 protein. The sample yields around 400,000 distinct CDR3 sequences, about 16% seen once. Time point reported: newly diagnosed GD, antithyroid drugs for less than 3 months. PBMCs provided the RNA from which the TCR library was made. V was cut by 5 bases and J by 0 bases, with 11 bases left in between. This CDR3 is 16 amino acids long.

This rearrangement joins TRBV12-3 or TRBV12-4 to TRBJ1-6; TRBD1 is a possible D gene (5 bases). The source was peripheral blood mononuclear cells (PBMCs), collected at new diagnosis, from a patient treated with antithyroid drugs. This clonotype was obtained from a female donor with Graves disease. This CDR3 is CASSKAGSSYNSPLHF. The CDR3 coding sequence is TGTGCCAGCAGTAAGGCAGGGAGCTCCTATAATTCACCCCTCCACTTT.